A single sample gave rise to the 22 T cell receptor beta chains below, sequenced in a study of T cell responses to AZD1222 COVID-19 vaccine. Method: immunoSEQ multiplex PCR; TCRdb's copy keeps in-frame clones and lacks some. This table has 100,000 to 150,000 clones, 90% appearing once. Source: peripheral blood, taken on day 0 of MenACWY control vaccination. The receptors derive from an adult in good health.

The chain has TRBV4-1 and TRBJ1-4, with D maybe TRBD1 (6 bases). Germline V CDR1 and CDR2: MGHRA, YSYEKL. The CDR3 runs to 21 residues. V gave up 3 bases and J gave up 0 bases, with 26 bases separating them. Written as DNA, the CDR3 is TGCGCCAGCAGCCACCCCGGCAGGGGCTTAATTTGGGTGGCAACTAATGAAAAACTGTTTTTT. This gives the protein CASSHPGRGLIWVATNEKLFF.

The chain couples TRBV28 to TRBJ2-5, with TRBD1 matching over 7 bases. Looked up from germline, CDR1 is MDHEN and CDR2 is SYDVKM. The ends lost 6 bases at V and 7 bases at J; junction bases unmatched: 20. CDR3 length equals 17 residues. This CDR3 reads CASSPSARDRARVTQYF. The CDR3 DNA follows: TGTGCCAGCAGCCCCTCGGCGAGGGACAGAGCAAGAGTGACCCAGTACTTC.

The chain has TRBV6-5 and TRBJ2-2; no reliable D call. V was pared by 6 bases and J by 5 bases, with 13 bases between. The CDR3 has 14 amino acids. Germline assignment: CDR1 MNHEY and CDR2 SVGAGI. The chain's CDR3 is CASSYDLGTGELFF. Here the CDR3 DNA reads TGTGCCAGCAGCTATGACCTCGGAACCGGGGAGCTGTTTTTT.

The chain has TRBV12-3 or TRBV12-4 and TRBJ1-5; 7 bases are a match to TRBD1. The CDR3 sequence is 13 residues long. V was clipped by 5 bases and J by 6 bases; unmatched bases: 4. This CDR3 reads CASSQGVGQPQHF. CDR3 in DNA: TGTGCCAGCAGTCAGGGGGTTGGTCAGCCCCAGCATTTT.

The gene calls are TRBV7-9 and TRBJ1-1; maybe TRBD1 (5 bases). Per the germline V gene, CDR1 is SEHNR and CDR2 is FQNEAQ (reference sequence). V lost 2 bases, J lost 4 bases, and 14 bases lay in between. The CDR3 covers 15 residues. In DNA form, the CDR3 reads TGTGCCAGCAGCTTAAGCGGGGGGGTCAGCACTGAAGCTTTCTTT. Translated, it gives CASSLSGGVSTEAFF.

The chain uses TRBV5-6 and TRBJ2-7; TRBD1 or TRBD2 may be the D gene (5 bases each). Looked up from germline, CDR1 is SGHDT and CDR2 is YYEEEE. The CDR3 is made up of 15 amino acids. Deletions cut 2 bases from V and 3 bases from J, with 15 bases between. The CDR3 coding sequence is TGTGCCAGCAGCTTAAGCCGGGACCCAGGCTACGAGCAGTACTTC. Encoded protein: CASSLSRDPGYEQYF.

This chain links TRBV18 with TRBJ1-1, with 7 bases fitting TRBD1. Losses at the gene ends were 4 bases for V and 0 bases for J; bases not matched to a gene: 5. From germline, CDR1 is KGHSH and CDR2 LQKENI. The CDR3 is made up of 15 amino acids. In nucleotides, the CDR3 is TGTGCCAGCTCACTCGCGGGACAGATGAACACTGAAGCTTTCTTT. It encodes CASSLAGQMNTEAFF. The full variable domain, completed using reference TRBV18 and TRBJ1-1, is NAGVMQNPRHLVRRRGQEARLRCSPMKGHSHVYWYRQLPEEGLKFMVYLQKENIIDESGMPKERFSAEFPKEGPSILRIQQVVRGDSAAYFCASSLAGQMNTEAFFGQGTRLTVV.

The chain is built from TRBV6-4 and TRBJ1-1; the D is unclear. Per the germline V gene, CDR1 is MRHNA and CDR2 is SNTAGT. V lost 4 bases to trimming and J lost 0 bases, with 6 bases between them. This CDR3 is built from 13 residues. The CDR3 DNA sequence: TGTGCCAGCAGTGTCTCAGTGAACACTGAAGCTTTCTTT. Its translation is CASSVSVNTEAFF.

The chain recombines TRBV6-2 or TRBV6-3 with TRBJ2-3; the D call may be TRBD1 or TRBD2 (6 bases each). The CDR3 loop spans 15 amino acids. The V and J ends lost 6 bases and 10 bases respectively, with 23 bases between them. From germline, CDR1 is MNHEY and CDR2 SVGEGT. CDR3 coding DNA: TGTGCCAGCAGCTCAACGGGGGCGCTTAGCAGCGCGCAGTATTTT. This sequence encodes CASSSTGALSSAQYF.

The rearrangement joins TRBV2 to TRBJ2-7; unclear D gene. The germline CDR1 and CDR2 sequences are SNHLY and FYNNEI. This CDR3 contains 14 residues. V dropped 7 bases and J dropped 0 bases, with 13 bases sitting between them. The CDR3: CASIRTPASYEQYF. The CDR3 nucleotides read TGTGCCAGCATTCGGACCCCCGCCTCCTACGAGCAGTACTTC.

The genes are TRBV4-1 and TRBJ2-7; tentatively, D is TRBD1 (5 bases). From germline, CDR1 is MGHRA and CDR2 YSYEKL. This CDR3 spans 15 amino acids. Trimming took off 7 bases at V and 3 bases at J, with 19 bases between the two ends. The CDR3 loop reads CASTVNRQSHYEQYV. The CDR3 nucleotides are TGCGCCAGCACCGTTAATAGACAGAGCCACTACGAGCAGTACGTC.

The chain is built from TRBV7-9 and TRBJ1-4, with a weak D call TRBD1 (5 bases). There are 14 residues in the CDR3. The ends were cut back, 3 bases at V and 3 bases at J, with 8 bases in the middle. Germline V gives CDR1 SEHNR, CDR2 FQNEAQ (reference sequence). The CDR3 region has the DNA TGTGCCAGCAGCTTGGGGCGCGCTAATGAAAAACTGTTTTTT. This gives the protein CASSLGRANEKLFF.

The gene calls are TRBV11-2 and TRBJ2-1; 7 bases line up with TRBD1. Germline CDR1 reads SGHAT; CDR2 reads FQNNGV. Germline trimming cut 0 bases from V and 3 bases from J; bases unmatched to any gene: 2. The CDR3 is 15 residues long. The CDR3 region is CASSLDTGDYNEQFF. The CDR3 bases are TGTGCCAGCAGCTTAGATACAGGGGACTACAATGAGCAGTTCTTC.

The chain has TRBV6-5 and TRBJ1-1; D remains unclear. V lost 7 bases to trimming and J lost 1 base, with 16 bases between them. Germline CDR1 MNHEY, CDR2 SVGAGI. The CDR3 covers 15 residues. The chain's CDR3 is CASNDERTQNTEAFF. Here the CDR3 DNA reads TGTGCCAGCAACGACGAAAGGACGCAGAACACTGAAGCTTTCTTT.

The genes are TRBV4-3 and TRBJ2-6; D gene ambiguous. This CDR3 spans 14 amino acids. Per germline, CDR1 LGHNA and CDR2 YSLEER. V was trimmed by 1 base and J by 4 bases, leaving 5 bases between them. In nucleotides, the CDR3 is TGCGCCAGCAGCCAAGTGTCCGGGGCCAACGTCCTGACTTTC. It codes for CASSQVSGANVLTF.

This chain links TRBV25-1 with TRBJ2-7, with 8 bases lining up with TRBD1. Germline CDR1 reads MGHDK; CDR2 reads SYGVNS. The J segment lost 7 bases and the V segment lost 8 bases, leaving 13 bases of the junction unmatched. CDR3 length: 14 amino acids. CDR3 in DNA: TGTGCCAGCTACCCCCAGGGGGCCGGTGAAGAGCAGTACGTC. It encodes CASYPQGAGEEQYV.

The chain couples TRBV28 to TRBJ2-5; no clear D gene. Looked up from germline, CDR1 is MDHEN and CDR2 is SYDVKM. The CDR3 consists of 14 residues. Trimming removed 6 bases at V and 1 base at J, with 12 bases between. The CDR3: CASRTDTTQETQYF. The CDR3 DNA reads as TGTGCCAGCAGAACCGACACCACCCAAGAGACCCAGTACTTC.

This clone was picked up a small number of times. This sequence joins TRBV6-5 and TRBJ2-2; TRBD1 agrees at 7 bases. V dropped 0 bases and J dropped 5; count of bases not matched to a gene: 6. The V gene's germline CDR1 is MNHEY and CDR2 SVGAGI. The CDR3 consists of 16 residues. The CDR3 nucleotides are TGTGCCAGCAGTTACTCGACAGGGATTCAAACCGGGGAGCTGTTTTTT. Encoded protein: CASSYSTGIQTGELFF.

The V gene is TRBV19, the J gene TRBJ1-5; no firm D call. CDR3 length equals 15 residues. Germline V CDR1 and CDR2: LNHDA, SQIVND (reference sequence). V lost 6 bases to trimming and J lost 0 bases, with 12 bases between them. The CDR3 DNA sequence: TGTGCCAGTAGCCTGAACCAATATAGCAATCAGCCCCAGCATTTT. This codes for CASSLNQYSNQPQHF.

The CDR3 region is CAISEAVSGANVLTF. In nucleotides, the CDR3 is TGTGCCATCAGTGAGGCAGTCTCTGGGGCCAACGTCCTGACTTTC. This rearrangement joins TRBV10-3 to TRBJ2-6; no reliable D call. This CDR3 has 15 amino acids. Trimming left V 2 bases short and J 0 bases short, with 5 bases between. Germline V lookup: CDR1 ENHRY, CDR2 SYGVKD.

The J gene is TRBJ2-1, the V gene TRBV3-1 (or the pseudogene TRBV3-2); D is ambiguous. With 2 bases removed from V and 4 bases from J, the gap between germline ends came to 9 bases. This CDR3 has 14 residues. The germline CDR1 and CDR2 sequences are LGHDT and YNNKEL (reference sequence). In nucleotides, the CDR3 is TGTGCCAGCAGCCAACTCGACTCGTACAATGAGCAGTTCTTC. Its translation: CASSQLDSYNEQFF.

This chain joins TRBV27 and TRBJ1-1; D unclear. Germline lookup yields CDR1 MNHEY and CDR2 SMNVEV (reference sequence). This CDR3 has 12 residues. The ends were cut back, 4 bases at V and 0 bases at J, with 3 bases in the middle. The CDR3 DNA is TGTGCCAGCAGTTCCATGAACACTGAAGCTTTCTTT. Residues: CASSSMNTEAFF.